These T cell receptor beta chains were read from a single sample in a study of CD8+ T cells in alopecia areata. Only in-frame clones appear in the TCRdb table, and some are missing; sequencing was by immunoSEQ multiplex PCR. The sample records some 170,000 clones, approximately 59% being singletons. The sample in question was CD4+ T cells sorted from blood, obtained at week 0. The receptors were sampled from a human donor with alopecia areata. Each CDR3 is given with its conserved first and last residue. D genes are given only for firm matches. Expanded clones are given a class, and other clones once, few, many or no size at all.

j_gene: TRBJ1-2; v_gene: TRBV30; abundance: .; d_gene: TRBD1; CDR3nt: TGTGCCTGGAGAAAGATTGGGACAGCGTCCTTCTATGGCTACACCTTC; CDR3aa: CAWRKIGTASFYGYTF
j_gene: TRBJ1-4; v_gene: TRBV10-3; abundance: .; d_gene: .; CDR3nt: TGTGCCAGCTCTTGGGGGGATGAAAAACTGTTTTTT; CDR3aa: CASSWGDEKLFF
j_gene: TRBJ2-5; v_gene: TRBV29-1; abundance: few; d_gene: .; CDR3nt: TGCAGCGTTGGGGGACTCCATAGCTGGGGGGCCCAAGAGACCCAGTACTTC; CDR3aa: CSVGGLHSWGAQETQYF
j_gene: TRBJ1-1; v_gene: TRBV5-6; abundance: .; d_gene: .; CDR3nt: TGTGCCAGCAGCCAGTTAGGACGTGGGTTCATGAACACTGAAGCTTTCTTT; CDR3aa: CASSQLGRGFMNTEAFF
j_gene: TRBJ1-5; v_gene: TRBV5-6; abundance: .; d_gene: .; CDR3nt: TGTGCCAGCAGCCGAGACACAGGGCAGCCCCAGCATTTT; CDR3aa: CASSRDTGQPQHF
j_gene: TRBJ1-1; v_gene: TRBV29-1; abundance: .; d_gene: .; CDR3nt: TGCAGCGTTGAAGATCTAGGGGCTTTCTTT; CDR3aa: CSVEDLGAFF
j_gene: TRBJ2-2; v_gene: TRBV5-1; abundance: few; d_gene: TRBD1; CDR3nt: TGCGCCAGCAGCTTGTCGACAGGGGGTCCCGGGGAGCTGTTTTTT; CDR3aa: CASSLSTGGPGELFF
j_gene: TRBJ2-1; v_gene: TRBV20-1; abundance: .; d_gene: .; CDR3nt: TGCAGTGCACCCGGGGTGTATGAGCAGTTCTTC; CDR3aa: CSAPGVYEQFF
j_gene: TRBJ1-2; v_gene: TRBV4-2; abundance: .; d_gene: .; CDR3nt: TGTGCCAGCAGCCAAGATGTAGGGGGAACCTATGGCTACACCTTC; CDR3aa: CASSQDVGGTYGYTF
j_gene: TRBJ2-5; v_gene: TRBV30; abundance: .; d_gene: .; CDR3nt: TGTGCCTGGTCTAGGACTTTCCAAGAGACCCAGTACTTC; CDR3aa: CAWSRTFQETQYF
j_gene: TRBJ2-1; v_gene: TRBV27; abundance: .; d_gene: .; CDR3nt: TGTGCCAGCAGCTTCGAGCGGACGTACAATGAGCAGTTCTTC; CDR3aa: CASSFERTYNEQFF
j_gene: TRBJ1-4; v_gene: TRBV29-1; abundance: .; d_gene: .; CDR3nt: TGCAGCGTTGATGGGTCGGCAGGGGAGGATGAAAAACTGTTTTTT; CDR3aa: CSVDGSAGEDEKLFF
j_gene: TRBJ2-5; v_gene: TRBV5-1; abundance: few; d_gene: .; CDR3nt: TGCGCCAGCAGCTTGGTAATTGGCGCGGAGACCCAGTACTTC; CDR3aa: CASSLVIGAETQYF
j_gene: TRBJ1-2; v_gene: TRBV30; abundance: .; d_gene: .; CDR3nt: TGTGCCTGGAGTAACACAGGCTACACCTTC; CDR3aa: CAWSNTGYTF
j_gene: TRBJ1-1; v_gene: TRBV29-1; abundance: .; d_gene: .; CDR3nt: TGCAGCGTCAGGGAGACTGAAGCTTTCTTT; CDR3aa: CSVRETEAFF
j_gene: TRBJ2-7; v_gene: TRBV7-9; abundance: few; d_gene: .; CDR3nt: TGTGCCAGCAGCTCGAGGACAGCCTACGAGCAGTACTTC; CDR3aa: CASSSRTAYEQYF
j_gene: TRBJ2-5; v_gene: TRBV9; abundance: .; d_gene: .; CDR3nt: TGTGCCAGCAGCGTAGGAAGAGGGGCCGCCGAAGAGACCCAGTACTTC; CDR3aa: CASSVGRGAAEETQYF
j_gene: TRBJ1-1; v_gene: TRBV30; abundance: .; d_gene: .; CDR3nt: TGTGCCTGGACTAGACAGAGGGACACTGAAGCTTTCTTT; CDR3aa: CAWTRQRDTEAFF
j_gene: TRBJ2-2; v_gene: TRBV29-1; abundance: few; d_gene: .; CDR3nt: TGCAGCGTGAAAGACCAACGGGGAACCGGGGAGCTGTTTTTT; CDR3aa: CSVKDQRGTGELFF
j_gene: TRBJ2-3; v_gene: TRBV29-1; abundance: .; d_gene: TRBD2; CDR3nt: TGCAGCGAGCTTAGCGGGGGCGGAGATACGCAGTATTTT; CDR3aa: CSELSGGGDTQYF
j_gene: TRBJ2-5; v_gene: TRBV15; abundance: .; d_gene: .; CDR3nt: TGTGCCACCAGCAGCAGGGATATAGAGACCCAGTACTTC; CDR3aa: CATSSRDIETQYF
j_gene: TRBJ2-7; v_gene: TRBV27; abundance: .; d_gene: TRBD1; CDR3nt: TGTGCCAGCAGTTTAGGATGGGACAGAGATGCCTACGAGCAGTACTTC; CDR3aa: CASSLGWDRDAYEQYF
j_gene: TRBJ2-5; v_gene: TRBV4-1; abundance: .; d_gene: .; CDR3nt: TGCGCCAGCAGCCAAGTGGGGGCCGGGCGAGAGACCCAGTACTTC; CDR3aa: CASSQVGAGRETQYF
j_gene: TRBJ2-7; v_gene: TRBV29-1; abundance: few; d_gene: .; CDR3nt: TGCAGCGTCGCCCCTGCTGCATTGGGGGGTACCTACGAGCAGTACTTC; CDR3aa: CSVAPAALGGTYEQYF
j_gene: TRBJ1-2; v_gene: TRBV5-6; abundance: .; d_gene: .; CDR3nt: TGTGCCAGCACCCCCCGTGGCGGAGCTAACTATGGCTACACCTTC; CDR3aa: CASTPRGGANYGYTF
j_gene: TRBJ1-1; v_gene: TRBV7-9; abundance: .; d_gene: .; CDR3nt: TGTGCCAGCAGGAACCTCATAGGAACGGACACTGAAGCTTTCTTT; CDR3aa: CASRNLIGTDTEAFF
j_gene: TRBJ2-2; v_gene: TRBV30; abundance: .; d_gene: .; CDR3nt: TGTGCCTGGAGTGTAGGGGGGCGGACCGGGGAGCTGTTTTTT; CDR3aa: CAWSVGGRTGELFF
j_gene: TRBJ1-2; v_gene: TRBV6-1; abundance: .; d_gene: .; CDR3nt: TGTGCCAGCACTACCGCTCTCAGGGGACTTAGGTTC; CDR3aa: CASTTALRGLRF
j_gene: TRBJ1-1; v_gene: TRBV20-1; abundance: .; d_gene: .; CDR3nt: TGCAGTGTTAAAGAGTGGTATGAAGCTTTCTTT; CDR3aa: CSVKEWYEAFF
j_gene: TRBJ2-7; v_gene: TRBV7-9; abundance: .; d_gene: .; CDR3nt: TGTGCCAGCAGCTACAAGTCCTACGAGCAGTACTTC; CDR3aa: CASSYKSYEQYF
j_gene: TRBJ2-5; v_gene: TRBV25-1; abundance: once; d_gene: .; CDR3nt: TGCGGCCGTGAGACCCAGTACTTC; CDR3aa: CGRETQYF
j_gene: TRBJ1-6; v_gene: TRBV2; abundance: few; d_gene: .; CDR3nt: TGTGCCAGCAGTGAAGCGCGGGGGTCACCCCTCCACTTT; CDR3aa: CASSEARGSPLHF
j_gene: TRBJ2-1; v_gene: TRBV25-1; abundance: .; d_gene: TRBD2; CDR3nt: TGTGCCACCGCGGGACTAGCGGCCTACAATGAGCAGTTCTTC; CDR3aa: CATAGLAAYNEQFF
j_gene: TRBJ1-3; v_gene: TRBV4-1; abundance: few; d_gene: .; CDR3nt: TGCGCCAGCAGCTTAACGGATTCTGGAAACACCATATATTTT; CDR3aa: CASSLTDSGNTIYF
j_gene: TRBJ2-3; v_gene: TRBV6-1; abundance: .; d_gene: .; CDR3nt: TGTGCCAGCAGTGATCACCTCTGGGGAGCTGGCACAGATACGCAGTATTTT; CDR3aa: CASSDHLWGAGTDTQYF
j_gene: TRBJ2-7; v_gene: TRBV10-3; abundance: few; d_gene: .; CDR3nt: TGTGCCATCACCCAGGGGCTCGCCTACGAGCAGTACTTC; CDR3aa: CAITQGLAYEQYF
j_gene: TRBJ1-2; v_gene: TRBV6-5; abundance: .; d_gene: .; CDR3nt: TGTGCCAGCAGAACGAACTATGGCTACACCTTC; CDR3aa: CASRTNYGYTF
j_gene: TRBJ2-1; v_gene: TRBV30; abundance: once; d_gene: TRBD2; CDR3nt: TGTGCCTGGATTAGCGCGGGGGCCTACAATGAGCAGTTCTTC; CDR3aa: CAWISAGAYNEQFF
j_gene: TRBJ2-6; v_gene: TRBV9; abundance: .; d_gene: TRBD2; CDR3nt: TGTGCCAGCAGCGTAGTAGCGGGGGATGTTGGGGCCAACGTCCTGACTTTC; CDR3aa: CASSVVAGDVGANVLTF
j_gene: TRBJ2-5; v_gene: TRBV29-1; abundance: .; d_gene: .; CDR3nt: TGCAGCGTTGCCCGGGGGCCCGGAGAGACCCAGTACTTC; CDR3aa: CSVARGPGETQYF
j_gene: TRBJ1-3; v_gene: TRBV30; abundance: .; d_gene: .; CDR3nt: TGTGCCTGGAGTCCCCTGAACTACCCCTCTGGAAACACCATATATTTT; CDR3aa: CAWSPLNYPSGNTIYF
j_gene: TRBJ2-6; v_gene: TRBV19; abundance: .; d_gene: .; CDR3nt: TGTGCCAGTAGCGCGCACTCTGGGGCCAACGTCCTGACTTTC; CDR3aa: CASSAHSGANVLTF
j_gene: TRBJ2-2; v_gene: TRBV15; abundance: .; d_gene: .; CDR3nt: TGTGCCACCAGCGCCCTATCAGGGAGGCGGGACACCGGGGAGCTGTTTTTT; CDR3aa: CATSALSGRRDTGELFF